These T cell receptor beta chains were read from a single sample in a study of T cell repertoires in cytomegalovirus infection. TCRdb used MiXCR to reprocess the reads, holding one entry per CDR3 protein. Seen here are approximately 400,000 distinct CDR3 sequences, roughly 30% observed once, and the top ten hold around 15%. Source material: PBMCs. The receptors here all came from a human donor in good health (CMV status not recorded). Some clones in this sample may be carry-over from other donors' samples. Each CDR3 is given without its conserved first and last residue. Each record gives: V gene, clone size, J gene, CDR3 protein. Some rows mark clone size as missing; the rest say once, few, many or name a class of expanded clone.

>TRBV5-3|few|TRBJ1-2
ASSPWTGSNYGYT
>TRBV24-1|few|TRBJ2-2
ATSPATGELF
>TRBV7-9|-|TRBJ1-4
ASSLDGTYGEKLF
>TRBV6-5|few|TRBJ1-2
ASSYTPPSLYGYT
>TRBV28|few|TRBJ1-2
ASRPPGGRANYGYT
>TRBV27|-|TRBJ1-2
ASSPAIGGYT
>TRBV6-8|few|TRBJ1-4
ASSYSRWDRNEKLF
>TRBV12-3/TRBV12-4|-|TRBJ2-1
AFSGYRDDHNEQF
>TRBV7-2|-|TRBJ2-1
ARSAATYNEQF
>TRBV7-6|many|TRBJ2-3
ASSLSGGTDTQY
>TRBV6-1|-|TRBJ2-1
ASSGQGANNEQF
>TRBV12-3/TRBV12-4|-|TRBJ2-7
ASRTGGQSRLEQY
>TRBV2|few|TRBJ2-5
ASSGDGEETQY
>TRBV30|-|TRBJ2-1
AWKLLAGSYNEQF
>TRBV19|-|TRBJ1-2
ASSFQTDYGYI
>TRBV7-2|many|TRBJ2-5
ASSSGLLARQETQY
>TRBV28|-|TRBJ2-5
ASSLSSLAGVPGETQY
>TRBV12-3/TRBV12-4|few|TRBJ2-7
ASSPVGSGSYEQY
>TRBV29-1|-|TRBJ1-1
SVEGGRTEAF
>TRBV6-1|few|TRBJ1-5
ASSDDRPHQPQH
>TRBV7-6|-|TRBJ1-4
ASSLLEQDEKLF
>TRBV7-8|many|TRBJ1-5
ASSPNRGISNQPQH
>TRBV12-3/TRBV12-4|-|TRBJ1-2
ASSLGDRLTRNYGYT
>TRBV7-9|many|TRBJ2-7
ASSLGGLEQY
>TRBV4-2|-|TRBJ1-6
ASSQVQGRSPLH
>TRBV14|-|TRBJ2-3
ASSQDKPDTQY
>TRBV27|many|TRBJ2-6
ASTGQGAYGANVLT
>TRBV6-6|few|TRBJ2-7
ASSDAGTPSYEQY
>TRBV7-9|many|TRBJ2-5
ASSHPGTGDETQY
>TRBV20-1|few|TRBJ2-5
SASYTETQY
>TRBV7-3|-|TRBJ2-1
ASSFSQQQF
>TRBV4-3|-|TRBJ1-2
ASSQDRATYGYT
>TRBV5-1|-|TRBJ2-7
ASSLSPQGAQEPY
>TRBV2|few|TRBJ1-2
ASSYKLSYGYT
>TRBV19|-|TRBJ1-5
ARYRGDRAVSNQPQH
>TRBV20-1|-|TRBJ2-2
SASPGTGAGELF
>TRBV29-1|few|TRBJ2-1
SDRIFGLNEQF
>TRBV7-2|few|TRBJ1-3
ASSLVPAQGNTIY
>TRBV6-6|-|TRBJ2-5
ASSYGRAQIGETQY
>TRBV28|-|TRBJ1-2
ASSQTREAYGYT
>TRBV7-9|many|TRBJ1-1
ASSSQPGHMNTEAF
>TRBV28|once|TRBJ1-1
ASKVNTEAF
>TRBV7-9|many|TRBJ1-1
ASSRQGGTEAF
>TRBV5-1|-|TRBJ2-1
ASSAQGRGNEQF
>TRBV27|-|TRBJ2-1
ASRGSWGPYNEQF
>TRBV6-5|few|TRBJ2-7
ASSYLPPLYRGASYEQY
>TRBV6-6|-|TRBJ1-5
ASKRGGNQPQH
>TRBV11-2|-|TRBJ2-2
ASSLVIRRNTGELS
>TRBV7-6|-|TRBJ1-1
ASSQAYYGAGNTEAF